The clone carrying this T cell receptor (beta chain) has just one count. This record belongs to a study of blood T cell repertoires in COVID-19. The CDR3 contains 15 residues. The germline V gene has CDR1 GTSNPN and CDR2 SVGIG (reference sequence). The V gene end was trimmed by 2 bases and the J gene end by 5 bases; junction bases not matched to a gene: 8. Sequencing was performed with immunoSEQ multiplex PCR; in TCRdb, only in-frame clones are kept and a portion is missing. This sample carries about 83,000 clones, about 90% of them seen once, and the ten largest clones take about 3%. The chain employs TRBV30 and TRBJ1-4; TRBD1 matches 7 bases. Sequencing input: peripheral blood. This receptor was identified in a woman between 50 and 59 years old with active or convalescent COVID-19. For the CDR3, the DNA is TGTGCCTGGAGTCCCTCCGGGACAGTAAATGAAAAACTGTTTTTT. Translating gives CAWSPSGTVNEKLFF.